Sequencing of this T cell receptor (beta chain) was carried out in a study of T-cell reconstitution after alpha-beta-depleted transplantation in children. Unique molecular identifiers tagged the TCRbeta library. TCRdb re-called the PCR reads through MiXCR, storing one row per CDR3 protein. The sample holds about 260,000 distinct CDR3 sequences, approximately 10% seen once. With 5 bases clipped from V and 0 bases from J, the junction kept 9 bases outside the gene matches. CDR1 and CDR2 (germline): SGHRS, YFSETQ. CDR3 size: 18 residues. The chain links TRBV5-1 to TRBJ2-6; TRBD1 matches 9 bases. The receptor comes from a male patient under 10 years old who had a stem cell transplant for chronic granulomatous disease, so the T cells may come from the graft donor. The starting material was peripheral blood, obtained 180 days after TCRalphabeta/CD19-depleted stem cell transplant. The CDR3 DNA sequence: TGCGCCAGCAGTAGGACGGGACAGGGCCGCTCTGGGGCCAACGTCCTGACTTTC. As protein: CASSRTGQGRSGANVLTF.